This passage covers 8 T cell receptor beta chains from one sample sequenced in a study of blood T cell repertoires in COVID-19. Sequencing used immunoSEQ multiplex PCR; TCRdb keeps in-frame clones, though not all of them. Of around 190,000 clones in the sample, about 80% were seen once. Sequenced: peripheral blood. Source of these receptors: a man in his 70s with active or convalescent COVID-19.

The DNA of the CDR3 is TGTGCCAGCAGTTACGGAGTAGCGTCCCCCGAGCAGTACTTC. It specifies CASSYGVASPEQYF. The chain joins TRBV6-2 or TRBV6-3 to TRBJ2-7, with a tentative D call TRBD2 (5 bases). Per germline, CDR1 MNHEY and CDR2 SVGEGT. V dropped 2 bases and J dropped 6 bases, with 14 bases sitting between them. CDR3 length: 14 residues.

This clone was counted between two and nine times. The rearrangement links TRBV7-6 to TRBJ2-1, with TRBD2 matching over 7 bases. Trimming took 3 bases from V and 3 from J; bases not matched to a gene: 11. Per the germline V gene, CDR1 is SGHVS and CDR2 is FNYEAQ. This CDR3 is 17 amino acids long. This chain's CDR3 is CASSFRGGGELYNEQFF. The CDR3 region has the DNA TGTGCCAGCAGCTTTCGGGGCGGGGGAGAGCTCTACAATGAGCAGTTCTTC.

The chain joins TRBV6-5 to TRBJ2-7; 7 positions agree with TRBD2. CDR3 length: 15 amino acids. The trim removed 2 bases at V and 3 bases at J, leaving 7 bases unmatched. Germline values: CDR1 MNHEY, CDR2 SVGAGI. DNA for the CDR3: TGTGCCAGCAGTTACCAAGGCGGGAGCCTCTACGAGCAGTACTTC. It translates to CASSYQGGSLYEQYF.

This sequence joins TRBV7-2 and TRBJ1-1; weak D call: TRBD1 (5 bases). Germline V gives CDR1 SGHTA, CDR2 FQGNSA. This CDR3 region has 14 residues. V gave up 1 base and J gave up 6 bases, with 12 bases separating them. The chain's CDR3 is CASSLGGVRAEAFF. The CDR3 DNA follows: TGTGCCAGCAGCTTAGGGGGGGTAAGGGCTGAAGCTTTCTTT. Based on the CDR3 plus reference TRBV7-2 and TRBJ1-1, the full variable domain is GAGVSQSPSNKVTEKGKDVELRCDPISGHTALYWYRQSLGQGLEFLIYFQGNSAPDKSGLPSDRFSAERTGGSVSTLTIQRTQQEDSAVYLCASSLGGVRAEAFFGQGTRLTVV.

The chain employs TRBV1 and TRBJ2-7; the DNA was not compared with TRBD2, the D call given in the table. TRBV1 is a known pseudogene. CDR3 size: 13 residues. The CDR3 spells CTSSWDCSYEQYF. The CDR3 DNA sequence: TGCACCAGCAGCTGGGACTGTTCATACGAGCAGTACTTC.

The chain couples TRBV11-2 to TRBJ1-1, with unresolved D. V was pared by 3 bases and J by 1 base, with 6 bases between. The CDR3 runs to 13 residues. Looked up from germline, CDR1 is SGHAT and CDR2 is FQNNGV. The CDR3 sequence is CASSFRRNTEAFF. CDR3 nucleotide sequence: TGTGCCAGCAGCTTTAGGAGGAACACTGAAGCTTTCTTT.

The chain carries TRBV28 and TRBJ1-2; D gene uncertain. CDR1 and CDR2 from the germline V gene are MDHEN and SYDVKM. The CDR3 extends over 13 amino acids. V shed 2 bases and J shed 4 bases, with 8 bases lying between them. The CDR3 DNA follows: TGTGCCAGCAGTTTAAGAGGGAGCTATGGCTACACCTTC. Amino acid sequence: CASSLRGSYGYTF.

Written as DNA, the CDR3 is TGCGCCAGCAGCCTATACTACAGGGAGCAAGAGACCCAGTACTTC. Translation: CASSLYYREQETQYF. The chain is built from TRBV5-1 and TRBJ2-5; D is possibly TRBD1 (6 bases). This CDR3 has 15 amino acids. Between the trimmed V and J ends, which lost 4 bases and 2 bases, there was a span of 15 bases. Germline CDR1 SGHRS, CDR2 YFSETQ. Supplemented by reference TRBV5-1 and TRBJ2-5, the full variable domain reads KAGVTQTPRYLIKTRGQQVTLSCSPISGHRSVSWYQQTPGQGLQFLFEYFSETQRNKGNFPGRFSGRQFSNSRSEMNVSTLELGDSALYLCASSLYYREQETQYFGPGTRLLVL.